The rows below give T cell receptor beta chains drawn from one sample of a study of regulatory T cells in long-lasting Graves disease. TCRdb processed the multiplex PCR reads anew with MiXCR; each CDR3 protein has one entry. The table has about 530,000 distinct CDR3 sequences, 15% to 20% seen once. In addition, the sample was reused for a study of T cells in Graves' hyperthyroidism and ophthalmopathy.

The input for sequencing was peripheral blood mononuclear cells (PBMCs), taken at new diagnosis, from a patient treated with antithyroid drugs. These receptor sequences come from a woman aged 35-65 years with Graves disease. The CDR3 runs from the conserved cysteine through the conserved F or W. Each record gives: D gene, clone size, J gene, V gene, CDR3 DNA, CDR3 protein. The D gene is left open where the match is weak. Only some rows state a clone size, as once, few, many or a class for expanded clones.

d_call: NA
clone_size: few
j_call: TRBJ1-2
v_call: TRBV5-1
cdr3_nt: TGCGCCAGCAATCTTGGCACTGGGGGCAACTATGGCTACACCTTC
cdr3_aa: CASNLGTGGNYGYTF

d_call: NA
clone_size: few
j_call: TRBJ1-2
v_call: TRBV5-6
cdr3_nt: TGTGCCAGCAGCTGGGGGACGGAGTATGGCTACACCTTC
cdr3_aa: CASSWGTEYGYTF

d_call: NA
clone_size: many
j_call: TRBJ2-3
v_call: TRBV3-1
cdr3_nt: TGTGCCAGCAGCCAAGATTGGACCTCAGATACGCAGTATTTT
cdr3_aa: CASSQDWTSDTQYF

d_call: NA
clone_size: few
j_call: TRBJ2-7
v_call: TRBV12-3/TRBV12-4
cdr3_nt: TGTGCCAGCAAACCGGGACGGCGAAGCTACGAGCAGTACTTC
cdr3_aa: CASKPGRRSYEQYF

d_call: NA
clone_size: many
j_call: TRBJ1-2
v_call: TRBV12-5
cdr3_nt: TGTGCTAGTGGTTTGAAGACAGCAAACTATGGCTACACCTTC
cdr3_aa: CASGLKTANYGYTF

d_call: NA
clone_size: NA
j_call: TRBJ2-3
v_call: TRBV7-9
cdr3_nt: TGTGCCAGCAGGCTAGGCTCGGGGGAGTCAGATACGCAGTATTTT
cdr3_aa: CASRLGSGESDTQYF

d_call: NA
clone_size: many
j_call: TRBJ2-7
v_call: TRBV19
cdr3_nt: TGTGCCAGTAGTCGTCGCCTTACGGGTGAGCAGTACTTC
cdr3_aa: CASSRRLTGEQYF

d_call: TRBD1
clone_size: many
j_call: TRBJ1-6
v_call: TRBV18
cdr3_nt: TGTGCCAGCTCACGACAGGGTCGGGATTCACCCCTCCACTTT
cdr3_aa: CASSRQGRDSPLHF

d_call: TRBD1
clone_size: many
j_call: TRBJ1-4
v_call: TRBV7-9
cdr3_nt: TGTGCCAGCAGATCTCCGACAGGGGGCCCTAATGAAAAACTGTTTTTT
cdr3_aa: CASRSPTGGPNEKLFF

d_call: NA
clone_size: NA
j_call: TRBJ1-3
v_call: TRBV9
cdr3_nt: TGTGCCAGCAGCATAGCCCTGGGGGCCGCTGGAAACACCATATATTTT
cdr3_aa: CASSIALGAAGNTIYF

d_call: NA
clone_size: many
j_call: TRBJ1-1
v_call: TRBV10-3
cdr3_nt: TGTGCCATCAGTGGCTCCTGGGAGGGAGCCGTCACTGAAGCTTTCTTT
cdr3_aa: CAISGSWEGAVTEAFF